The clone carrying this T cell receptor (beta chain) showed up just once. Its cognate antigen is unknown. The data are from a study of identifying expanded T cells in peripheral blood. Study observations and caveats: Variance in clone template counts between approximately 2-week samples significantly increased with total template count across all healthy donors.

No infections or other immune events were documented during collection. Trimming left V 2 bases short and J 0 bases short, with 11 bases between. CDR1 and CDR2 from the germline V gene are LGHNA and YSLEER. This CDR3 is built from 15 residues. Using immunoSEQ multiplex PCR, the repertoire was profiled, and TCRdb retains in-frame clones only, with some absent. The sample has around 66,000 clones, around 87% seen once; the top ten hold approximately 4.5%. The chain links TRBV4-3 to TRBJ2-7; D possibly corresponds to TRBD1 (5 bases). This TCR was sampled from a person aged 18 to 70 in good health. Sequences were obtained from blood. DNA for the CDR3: TGCGCCAGCAGCCAAACCCAGGGAACCTCCTACGAGCAGTACTTC. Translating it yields CASSQTQGTSYEQYF.